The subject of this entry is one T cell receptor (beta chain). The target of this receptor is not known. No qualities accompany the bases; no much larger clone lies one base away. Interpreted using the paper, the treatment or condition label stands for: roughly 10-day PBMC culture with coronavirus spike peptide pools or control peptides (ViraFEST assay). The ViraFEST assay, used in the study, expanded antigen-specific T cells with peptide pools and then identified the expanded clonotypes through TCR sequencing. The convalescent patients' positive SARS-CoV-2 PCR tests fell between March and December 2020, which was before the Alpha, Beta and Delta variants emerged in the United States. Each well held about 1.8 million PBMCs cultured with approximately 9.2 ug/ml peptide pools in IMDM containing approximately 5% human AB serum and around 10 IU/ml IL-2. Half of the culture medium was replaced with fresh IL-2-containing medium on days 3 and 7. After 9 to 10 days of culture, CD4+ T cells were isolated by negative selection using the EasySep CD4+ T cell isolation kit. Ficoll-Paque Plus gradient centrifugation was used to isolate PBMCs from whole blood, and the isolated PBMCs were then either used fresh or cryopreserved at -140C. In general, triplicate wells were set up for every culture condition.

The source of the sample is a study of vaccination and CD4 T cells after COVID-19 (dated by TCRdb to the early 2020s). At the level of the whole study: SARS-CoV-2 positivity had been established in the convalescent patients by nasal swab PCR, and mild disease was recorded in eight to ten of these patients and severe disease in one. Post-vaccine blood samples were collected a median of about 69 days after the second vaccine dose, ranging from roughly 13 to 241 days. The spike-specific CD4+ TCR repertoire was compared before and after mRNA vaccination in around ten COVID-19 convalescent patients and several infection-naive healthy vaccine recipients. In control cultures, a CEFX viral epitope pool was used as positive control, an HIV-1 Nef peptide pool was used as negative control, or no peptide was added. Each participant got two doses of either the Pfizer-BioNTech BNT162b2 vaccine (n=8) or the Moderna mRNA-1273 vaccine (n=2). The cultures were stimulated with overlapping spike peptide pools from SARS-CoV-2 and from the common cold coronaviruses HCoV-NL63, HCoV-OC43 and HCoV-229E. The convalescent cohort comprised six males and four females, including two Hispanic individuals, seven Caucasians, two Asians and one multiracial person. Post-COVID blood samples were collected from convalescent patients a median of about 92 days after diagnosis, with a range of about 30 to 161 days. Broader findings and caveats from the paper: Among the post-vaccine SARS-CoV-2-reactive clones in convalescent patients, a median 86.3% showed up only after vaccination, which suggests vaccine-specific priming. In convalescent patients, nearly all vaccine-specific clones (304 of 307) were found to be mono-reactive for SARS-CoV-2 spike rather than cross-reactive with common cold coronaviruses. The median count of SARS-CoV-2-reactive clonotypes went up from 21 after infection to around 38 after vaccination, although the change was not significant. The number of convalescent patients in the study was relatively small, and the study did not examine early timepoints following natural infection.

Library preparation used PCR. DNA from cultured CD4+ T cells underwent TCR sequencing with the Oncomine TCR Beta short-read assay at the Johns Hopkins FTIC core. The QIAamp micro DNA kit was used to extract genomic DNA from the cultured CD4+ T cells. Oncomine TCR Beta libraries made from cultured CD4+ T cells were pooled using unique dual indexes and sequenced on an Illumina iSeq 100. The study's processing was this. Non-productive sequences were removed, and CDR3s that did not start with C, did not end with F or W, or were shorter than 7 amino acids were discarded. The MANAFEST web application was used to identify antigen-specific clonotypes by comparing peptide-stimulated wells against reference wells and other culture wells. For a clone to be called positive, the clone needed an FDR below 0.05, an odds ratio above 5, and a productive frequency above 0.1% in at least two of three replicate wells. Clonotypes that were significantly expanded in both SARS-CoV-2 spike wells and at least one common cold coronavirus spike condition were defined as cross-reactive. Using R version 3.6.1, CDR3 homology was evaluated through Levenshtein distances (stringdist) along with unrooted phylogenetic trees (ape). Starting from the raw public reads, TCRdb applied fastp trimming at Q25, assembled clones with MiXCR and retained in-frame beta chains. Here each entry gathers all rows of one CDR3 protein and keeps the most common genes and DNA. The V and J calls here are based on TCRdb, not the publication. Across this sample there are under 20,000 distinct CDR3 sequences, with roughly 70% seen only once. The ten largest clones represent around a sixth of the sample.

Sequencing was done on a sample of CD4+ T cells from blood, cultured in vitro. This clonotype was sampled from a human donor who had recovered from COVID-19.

The CDR3 protein: CASSVNSAIYGYTF. DNA sequence: TGTGCCAGTAGCGTTAACAGTGCGATCTATGGCTACACCTTC. The sequence is built from TRBV19 and TRBJ1-2; the D gene lacks a confident call. The cysteine opens and the phenylalanine closes a CDR3 of 14 amino acids. Solely the CDR3 DNA is kept, with 42 bases framed from the first base. The CDR1 and CDR2 encoded by the germline V gene (reference sequence) are LNHDA and SQIVND. Deletion took 6 bases off V and 4 bases off J, with a span of 15 bases between the germline ends.